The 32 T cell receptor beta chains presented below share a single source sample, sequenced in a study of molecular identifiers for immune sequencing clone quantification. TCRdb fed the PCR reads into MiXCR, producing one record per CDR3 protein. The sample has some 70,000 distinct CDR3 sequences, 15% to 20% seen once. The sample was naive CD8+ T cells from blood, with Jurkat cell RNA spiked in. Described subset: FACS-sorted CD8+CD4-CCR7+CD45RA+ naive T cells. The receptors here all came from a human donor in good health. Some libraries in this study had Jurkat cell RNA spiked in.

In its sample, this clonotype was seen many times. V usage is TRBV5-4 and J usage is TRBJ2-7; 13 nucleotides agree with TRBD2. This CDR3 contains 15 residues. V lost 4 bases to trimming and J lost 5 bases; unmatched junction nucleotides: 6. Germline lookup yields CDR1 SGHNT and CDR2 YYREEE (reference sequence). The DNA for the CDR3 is TGTGCCAGCAGCCTTTGGACTAGCGGGAGCCACGAGCAGTACTTC. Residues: CASSLWTSGSHEQYF.

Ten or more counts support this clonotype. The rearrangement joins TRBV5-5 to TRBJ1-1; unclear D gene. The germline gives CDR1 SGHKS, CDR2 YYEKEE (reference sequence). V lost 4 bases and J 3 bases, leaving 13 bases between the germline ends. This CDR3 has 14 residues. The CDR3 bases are TGTGCCAGCAGCGTGGAGAGGAGGCACACTGAAGCTTTCTTT. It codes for CASSVERRHTEAFF. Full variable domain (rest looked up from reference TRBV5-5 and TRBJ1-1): DAGVTQSPTHLIKTRGQQVTLRCSPISGHKSVSWYQQVLGQGPQFIFQYYEKEERGRGNFPDRFSARQFPNYSSELNVNALLLGDSALYLCASSVERRHTEAFFGQGTRLTVV.

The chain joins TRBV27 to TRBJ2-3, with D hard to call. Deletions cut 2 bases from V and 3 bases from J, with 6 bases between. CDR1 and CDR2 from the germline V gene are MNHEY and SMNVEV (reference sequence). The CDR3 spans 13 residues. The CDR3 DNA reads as TGTGCCAGCAGTTTAAAAGCAACAGATACGCAGTATTTT. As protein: CASSLKATDTQYF.

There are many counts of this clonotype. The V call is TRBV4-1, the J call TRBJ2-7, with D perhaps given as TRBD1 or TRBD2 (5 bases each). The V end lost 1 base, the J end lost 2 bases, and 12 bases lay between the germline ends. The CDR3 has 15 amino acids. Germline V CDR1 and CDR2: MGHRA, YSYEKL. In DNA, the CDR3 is TGCGCCAGCAGCCAAGTGGGGGTCCGAGCCTACGAGCAGTACTTC. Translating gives CASSQVGVRAYEQYF.

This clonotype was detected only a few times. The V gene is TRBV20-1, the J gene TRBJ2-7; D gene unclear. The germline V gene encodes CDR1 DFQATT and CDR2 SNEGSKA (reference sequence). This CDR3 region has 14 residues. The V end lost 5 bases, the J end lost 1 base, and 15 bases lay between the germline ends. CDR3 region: CSAPPFGASYEQYF. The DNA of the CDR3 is TGCAGTGCTCCCCCCTTTGGAGCTTCCTACGAGCAGTACTTC.

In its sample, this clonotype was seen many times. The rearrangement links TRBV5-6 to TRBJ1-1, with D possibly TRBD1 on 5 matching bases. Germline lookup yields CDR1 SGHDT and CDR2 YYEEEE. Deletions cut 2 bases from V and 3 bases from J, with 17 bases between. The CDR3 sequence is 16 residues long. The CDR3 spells CASSFQALGVDTEAFF. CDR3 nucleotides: TGTGCCAGCAGCTTTCAGGCGTTGGGGGTGGACACTGAAGCTTTCTTT.

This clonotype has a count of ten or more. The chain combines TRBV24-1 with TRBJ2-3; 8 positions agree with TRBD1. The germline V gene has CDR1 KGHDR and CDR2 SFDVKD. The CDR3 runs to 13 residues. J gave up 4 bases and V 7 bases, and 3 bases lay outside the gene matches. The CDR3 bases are TGTGCCACCAGACAGGGGGATGCAGATACGCAGTATTTT. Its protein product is CATRQGDADTQYF.

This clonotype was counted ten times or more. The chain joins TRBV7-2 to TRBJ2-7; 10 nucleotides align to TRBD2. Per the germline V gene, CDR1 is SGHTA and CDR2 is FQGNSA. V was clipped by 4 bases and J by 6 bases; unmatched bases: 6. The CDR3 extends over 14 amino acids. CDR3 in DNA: TGTGCCAGCAGCTCCTGGCTAGCGGGAGCCGAGCAGTACTTC. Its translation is CASSSWLAGAEQYF. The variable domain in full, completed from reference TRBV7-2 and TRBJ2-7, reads GAGVSQSPSNKVTEKGKDVELRCDPISGHTALYWYRQSLGQGLEFLIYFQGNSAPDKSGLPSDRFSAERTGGSVSTLTIQRTQQEDSAVYLCASSSWLAGAEQYFGPGTRLTVT.

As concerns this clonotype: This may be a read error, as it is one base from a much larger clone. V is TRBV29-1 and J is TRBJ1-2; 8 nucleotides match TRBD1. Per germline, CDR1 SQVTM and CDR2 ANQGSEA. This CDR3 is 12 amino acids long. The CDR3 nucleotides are TGCGGCGTTGAGTCAGGGGGCGATGGCTACACCTTC. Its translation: CGVESGGDGYTF.

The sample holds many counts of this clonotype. The CDR3 here is CASSIRDRSNQPQHF. In nucleotides, the CDR3 is TGTGCCAGCAGCATCCGGGACAGGAGCAATCAGCCCCAGCATTTT. The V and J genes are TRBV6-6 and TRBJ1-5; 8 bases match TRBD1. This CDR3 contains 15 residues. With V trimmed by 6 bases and J by 1 base, 5 bases remained unmatched. Germline values: CDR1 MNHNY, CDR2 SVGAGI (reference sequence).

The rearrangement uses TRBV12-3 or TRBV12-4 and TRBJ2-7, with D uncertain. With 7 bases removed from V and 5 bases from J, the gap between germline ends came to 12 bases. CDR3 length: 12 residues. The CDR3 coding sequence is TGTGCCAGCAATAATGGATGGGACGAGCAGTACTTC. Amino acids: CASNNGWDEQYF.

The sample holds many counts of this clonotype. The DNA for the CDR3 is TGTGCCAGCAGTGACCTGGACAGCCGCTATGGCTACACCTTC. This gives the protein CASSDLDSRYGYTF. The chain couples TRBV6-6 to TRBJ1-2; a weak D match, TRBD1 (6 bases). This CDR3 has 14 amino acids. Germline CDR1 MNHNY, CDR2 SVGAGI (reference sequence). The V end lost 5 bases, the J end lost 4 bases, and 14 bases lay between the germline ends.

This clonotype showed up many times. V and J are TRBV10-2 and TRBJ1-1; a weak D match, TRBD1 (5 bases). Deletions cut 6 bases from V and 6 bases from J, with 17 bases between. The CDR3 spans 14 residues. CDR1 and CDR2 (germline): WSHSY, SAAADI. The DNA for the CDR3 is TGCGCCAGCAGCGAAGAAGAAGGGGCGGCTGAAGCTTTCTTT. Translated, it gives CASSEEEGAAEAFF.

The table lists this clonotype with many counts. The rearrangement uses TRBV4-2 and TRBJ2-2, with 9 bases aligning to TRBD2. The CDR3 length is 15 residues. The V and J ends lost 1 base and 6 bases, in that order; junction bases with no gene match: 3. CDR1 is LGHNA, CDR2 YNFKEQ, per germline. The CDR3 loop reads CASSQGREGPGELFF. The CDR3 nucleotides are TGTGCCAGCAGCCAAGGGCGGGAGGGCCCCGGGGAGCTGTTTTTT.

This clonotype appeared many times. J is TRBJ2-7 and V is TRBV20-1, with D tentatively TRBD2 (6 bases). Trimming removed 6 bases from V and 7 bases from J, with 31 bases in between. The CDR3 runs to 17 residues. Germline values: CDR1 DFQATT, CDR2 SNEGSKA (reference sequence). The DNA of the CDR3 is TGCAGTGCACATGCCCCCGGGACCACCCGGGCTGCGGGGGAGCAGTACTTC. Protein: CSAHAPGTTRAAGEQYF.

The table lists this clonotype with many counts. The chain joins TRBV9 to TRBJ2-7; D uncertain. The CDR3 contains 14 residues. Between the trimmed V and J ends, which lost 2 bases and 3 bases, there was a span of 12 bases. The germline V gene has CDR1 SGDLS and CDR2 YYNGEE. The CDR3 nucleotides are TGTGCCAGCAGCGTCTTCTCCTCCCTCTACGAGCAGTACTTC. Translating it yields CASSVFSSLYEQYF.

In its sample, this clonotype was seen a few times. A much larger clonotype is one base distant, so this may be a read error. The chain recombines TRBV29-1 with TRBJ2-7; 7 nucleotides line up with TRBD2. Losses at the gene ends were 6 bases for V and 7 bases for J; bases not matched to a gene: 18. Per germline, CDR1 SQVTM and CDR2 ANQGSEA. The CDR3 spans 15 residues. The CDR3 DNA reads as TGCAGCGTAGCTCAGCGGGACTCCTCCGGGGGAGAGCAGTACTTC. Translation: CSVAQRDSSGGEQYF.

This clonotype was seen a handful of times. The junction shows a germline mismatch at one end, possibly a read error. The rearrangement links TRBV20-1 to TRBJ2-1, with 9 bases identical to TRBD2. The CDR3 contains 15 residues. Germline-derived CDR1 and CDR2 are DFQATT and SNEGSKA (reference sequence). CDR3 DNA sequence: TGCAGTGCGGCACCCGGGACTAGCACCTACAATGTGCAGTTCTTC. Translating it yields CSAAPGTSTYNVQFF.

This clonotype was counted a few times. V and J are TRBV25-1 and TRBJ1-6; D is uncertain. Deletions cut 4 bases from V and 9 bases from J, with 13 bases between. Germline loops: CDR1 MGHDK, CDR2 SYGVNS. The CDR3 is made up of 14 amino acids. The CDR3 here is CASSVGSLLSPLHF. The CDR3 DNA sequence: TGTGCCAGCAGTGTCGGCAGCCTTCTTTCACCCCTCCACTTT.

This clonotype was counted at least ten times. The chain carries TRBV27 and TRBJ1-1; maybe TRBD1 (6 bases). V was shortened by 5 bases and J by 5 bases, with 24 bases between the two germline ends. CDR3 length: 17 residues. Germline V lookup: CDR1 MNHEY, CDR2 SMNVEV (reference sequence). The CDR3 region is CASSPTRAGEGYTEAFF. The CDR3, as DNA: TGTGCCAGCAGTCCTACCAGGGCAGGGGAGGGGTATACTGAAGCTTTCTTT.

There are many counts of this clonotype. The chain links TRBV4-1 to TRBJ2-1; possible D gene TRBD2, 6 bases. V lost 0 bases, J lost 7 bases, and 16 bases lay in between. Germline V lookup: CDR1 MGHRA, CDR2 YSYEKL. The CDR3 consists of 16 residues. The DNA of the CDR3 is TGCGCCAGCAGCCAAGATCTAGCGTTGGGGGAAAATGAGCAGTTCTTC. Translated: CASSQDLALGENEQFF.

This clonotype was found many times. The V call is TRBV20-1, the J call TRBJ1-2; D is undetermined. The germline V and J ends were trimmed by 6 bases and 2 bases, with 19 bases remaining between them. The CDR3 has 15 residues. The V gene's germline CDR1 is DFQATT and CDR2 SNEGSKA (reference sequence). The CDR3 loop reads CSAQVAGSFNYGYTF. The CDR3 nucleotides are TGCAGTGCCCAAGTAGCGGGGTCGTTCAACTATGGCTACACCTTC.

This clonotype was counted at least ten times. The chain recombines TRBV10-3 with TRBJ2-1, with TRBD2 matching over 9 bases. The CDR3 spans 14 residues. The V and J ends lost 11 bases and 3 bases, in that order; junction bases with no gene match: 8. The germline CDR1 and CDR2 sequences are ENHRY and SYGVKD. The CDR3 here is CAVGRLADYNEQFF. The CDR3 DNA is TGTGCCGTCGGGAGACTAGCGGACTACAATGAGCAGTTCTTC.

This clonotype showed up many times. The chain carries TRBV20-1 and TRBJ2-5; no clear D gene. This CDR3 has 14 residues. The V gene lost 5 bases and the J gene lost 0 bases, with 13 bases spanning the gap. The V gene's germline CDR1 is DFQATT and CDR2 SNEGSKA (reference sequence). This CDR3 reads CSAGYQLYQETQYF. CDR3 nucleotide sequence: TGCAGTGCTGGTTATCAATTATACCAAGAGACCCAGTACTTC.

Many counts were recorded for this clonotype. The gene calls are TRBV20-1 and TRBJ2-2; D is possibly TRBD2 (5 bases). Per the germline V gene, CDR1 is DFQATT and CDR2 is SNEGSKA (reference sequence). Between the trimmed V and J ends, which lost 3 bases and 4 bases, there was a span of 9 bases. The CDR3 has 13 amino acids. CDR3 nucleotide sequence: TGCAGTGCTAGGCCCCGGGGCACCGGGGAGCTGTTTTTT. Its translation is CSARPRGTGELFF.

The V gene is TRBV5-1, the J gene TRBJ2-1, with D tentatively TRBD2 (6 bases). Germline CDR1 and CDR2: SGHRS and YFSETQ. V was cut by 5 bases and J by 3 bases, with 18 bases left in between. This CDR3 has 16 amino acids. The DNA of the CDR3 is TGCGCCAGCAGATCATCCGGGACTTTGAGCTACAATGAGCAGTTCTTC. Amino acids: CASRSSGTLSYNEQFF. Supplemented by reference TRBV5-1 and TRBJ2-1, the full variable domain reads KAGVTQTPRYLIKTRGQQVTLSCSPISGHRSVSWYQQTPGQGLQFLFEYFSETQRNKGNFPGRFSGRQFSNSRSEMNVSTLELGDSALYLCASRSSGTLSYNEQFFGPGTRLTVL.

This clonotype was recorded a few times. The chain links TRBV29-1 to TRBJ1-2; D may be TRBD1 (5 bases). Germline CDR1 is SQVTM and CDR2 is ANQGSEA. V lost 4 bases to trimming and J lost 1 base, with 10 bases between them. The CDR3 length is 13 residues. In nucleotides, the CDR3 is TGCAGCGTTGTCCAGGGACTTAACTATGGCTACACCTTC. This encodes CSVVQGLNYGYTF.

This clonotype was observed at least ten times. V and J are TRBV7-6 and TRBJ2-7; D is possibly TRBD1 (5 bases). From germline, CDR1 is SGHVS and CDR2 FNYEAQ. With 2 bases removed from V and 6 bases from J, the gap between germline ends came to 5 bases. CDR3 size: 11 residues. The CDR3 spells CASSLQGEQYF. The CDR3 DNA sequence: TGTGCCAGCAGCTTACAGGGCGAGCAGTACTTC.

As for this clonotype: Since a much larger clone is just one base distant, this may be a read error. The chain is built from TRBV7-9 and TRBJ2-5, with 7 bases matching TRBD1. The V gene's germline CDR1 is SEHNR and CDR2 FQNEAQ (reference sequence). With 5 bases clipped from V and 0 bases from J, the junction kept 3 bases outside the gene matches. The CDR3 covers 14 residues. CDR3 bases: TGTGCCAGCAGCACACAGGGGAACCAAGAGACCCAGTACTTC. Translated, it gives CASSTQGNQETQYF.

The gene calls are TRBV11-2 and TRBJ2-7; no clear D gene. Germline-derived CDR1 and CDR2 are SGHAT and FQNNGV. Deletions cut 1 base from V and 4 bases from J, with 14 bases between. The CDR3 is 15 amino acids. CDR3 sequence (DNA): TGTGCCAGCAGCTTAGTTACCCTCACCAATTACGAGCAGTACTTC. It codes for CASSLVTLTNYEQYF.

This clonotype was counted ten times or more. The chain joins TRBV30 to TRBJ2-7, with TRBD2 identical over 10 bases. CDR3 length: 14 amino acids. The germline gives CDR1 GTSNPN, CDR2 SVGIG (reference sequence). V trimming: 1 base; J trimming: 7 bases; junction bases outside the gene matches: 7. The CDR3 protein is CAWSDVAGGQEQYF. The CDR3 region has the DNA TGTGCCTGGAGTGATGTAGCGGGAGGTCAGGAGCAGTACTTC.

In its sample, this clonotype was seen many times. This CDR3 is CARSLCEGPGADTQYF. Here the CDR3 DNA reads TGTGCCAGAAGCTTGTGCGAGGGGCCCGGGGCAGATACGCAGTATTTT. The chain combines TRBV5-3 with TRBJ2-3; possibly TRBD1 or TRBD2 for D (5 bases each). TRBV5-3 is assigned to the ORF class and has an uncertain function. CDR3 length: 16 residues. V shed 1 base and J shed 4 bases, with 16 bases lying between them.